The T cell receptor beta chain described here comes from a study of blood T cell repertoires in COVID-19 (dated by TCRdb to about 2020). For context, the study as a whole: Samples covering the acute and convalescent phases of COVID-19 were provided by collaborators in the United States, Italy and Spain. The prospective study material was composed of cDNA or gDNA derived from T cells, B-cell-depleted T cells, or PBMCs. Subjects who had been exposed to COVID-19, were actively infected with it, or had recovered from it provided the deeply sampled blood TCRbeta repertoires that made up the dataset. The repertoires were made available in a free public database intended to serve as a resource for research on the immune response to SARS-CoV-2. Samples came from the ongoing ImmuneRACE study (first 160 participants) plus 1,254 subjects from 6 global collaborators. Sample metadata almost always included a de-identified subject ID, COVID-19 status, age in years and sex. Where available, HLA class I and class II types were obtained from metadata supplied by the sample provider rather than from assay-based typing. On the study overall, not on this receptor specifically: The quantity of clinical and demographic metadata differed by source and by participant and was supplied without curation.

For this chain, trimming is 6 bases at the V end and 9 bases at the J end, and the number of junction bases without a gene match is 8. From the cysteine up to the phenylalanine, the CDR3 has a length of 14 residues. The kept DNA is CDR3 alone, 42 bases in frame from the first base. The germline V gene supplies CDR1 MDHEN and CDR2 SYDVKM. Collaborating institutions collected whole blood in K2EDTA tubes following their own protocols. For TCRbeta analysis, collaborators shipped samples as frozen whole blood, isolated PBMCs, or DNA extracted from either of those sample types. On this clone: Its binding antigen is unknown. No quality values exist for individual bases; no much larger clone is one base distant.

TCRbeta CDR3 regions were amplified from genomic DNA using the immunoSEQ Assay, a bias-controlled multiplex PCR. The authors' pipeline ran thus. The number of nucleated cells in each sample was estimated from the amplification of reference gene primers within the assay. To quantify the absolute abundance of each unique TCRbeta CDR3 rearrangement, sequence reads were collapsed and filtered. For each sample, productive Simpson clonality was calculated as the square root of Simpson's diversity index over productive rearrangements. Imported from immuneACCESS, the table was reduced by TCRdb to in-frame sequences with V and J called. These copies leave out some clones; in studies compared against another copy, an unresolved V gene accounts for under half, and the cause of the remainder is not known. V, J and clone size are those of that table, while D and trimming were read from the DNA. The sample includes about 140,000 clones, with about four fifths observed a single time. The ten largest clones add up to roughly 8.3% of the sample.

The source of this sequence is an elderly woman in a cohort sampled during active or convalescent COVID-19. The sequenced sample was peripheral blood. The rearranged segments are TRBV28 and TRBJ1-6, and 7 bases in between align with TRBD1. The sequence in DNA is TGTGCCAGCAGCCTAACAGGGGTAGGTTCACCCCTCCACTTT. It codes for CASSLTGVGSPLHF.